Included here is one TCR beta chain sequence, with context. The entry originates in a study of post-analysis software for immune sequencing data. Every TCR beta cDNA library bore unique molecular identifiers. TCRdb used MiXCR to reprocess the PCR reads, holding one entry per CDR3 protein. The sample records about 260,000 distinct CDR3 sequences, about 40% being singletons. Sequencing was done on a sample of blood. The source of this sequence is a girl aged 10 to 17 with multiple sclerosis.

CDR3 bases: TGTGCCAGCAGCTTAGCCCATTGGGCCCGGGATACGCAGTATTTT. This encodes CASSLAHWARDTQYF. The rearrangement uses TRBV7-2 and TRBJ2-3; D unresolved. Trimming stripped 0 bases from V and 6 bases from J, with 13 bases between. Germline V CDR1 and CDR2: SGHTA, FQGNSA. The CDR3 contains 15 residues.